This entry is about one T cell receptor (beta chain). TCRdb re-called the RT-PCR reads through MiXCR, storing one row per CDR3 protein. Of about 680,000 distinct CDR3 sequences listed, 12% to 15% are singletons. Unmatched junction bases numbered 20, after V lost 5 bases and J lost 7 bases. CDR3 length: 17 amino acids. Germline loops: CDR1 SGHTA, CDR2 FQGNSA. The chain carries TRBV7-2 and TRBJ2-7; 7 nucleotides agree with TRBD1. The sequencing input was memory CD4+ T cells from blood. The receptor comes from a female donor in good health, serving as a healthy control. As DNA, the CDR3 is TGTGCCAGCAGCCCTAAGGGGTCTGGACGCGGACAGGATGAGCAGTACTTC. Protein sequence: CASSPKGSGRGQDEQYF.